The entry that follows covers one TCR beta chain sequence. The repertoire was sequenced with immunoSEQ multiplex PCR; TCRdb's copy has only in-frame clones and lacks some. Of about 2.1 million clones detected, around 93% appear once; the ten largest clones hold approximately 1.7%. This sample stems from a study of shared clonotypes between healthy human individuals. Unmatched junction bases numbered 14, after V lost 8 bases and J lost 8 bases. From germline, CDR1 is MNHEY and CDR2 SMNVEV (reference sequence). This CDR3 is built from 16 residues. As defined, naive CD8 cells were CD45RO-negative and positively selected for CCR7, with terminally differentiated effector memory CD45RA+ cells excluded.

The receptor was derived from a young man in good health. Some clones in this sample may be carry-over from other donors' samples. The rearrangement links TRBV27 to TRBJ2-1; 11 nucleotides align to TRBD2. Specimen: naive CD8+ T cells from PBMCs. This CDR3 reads CASGEISGRAGDEQFF. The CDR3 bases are TGTGCCAGCGGAGAAATTAGCGGGAGGGCCGGCGATGAGCAGTTCTTC.